These 3 T cell receptor beta chains came from one sample sequenced in a study of cytomegalovirus exposure and HLA in healthy donors. 60 Vbeta and 13 Jbeta primers were used in PCR. The assay was immunoSEQ multiplex PCR, and TCRdb's table has in-frame clones only and misses some. Here the sample spans about 180,000 clones, around four fifths being singletons. The sample comprised PBMCs. These receptors came from a man between 18 and 29 years old in good health and CMV-seronegative.

The gene calls are TRBV27 and TRBJ2-7; D possibly corresponds to TRBD2 (7 bases). The CDR3 runs to 15 residues. The V end was cut by 5 bases, the J end by 4 bases, with 18 bases between. Germline V gene lookup returns CDR1 MNHEY and CDR2 SMNVEV (reference sequence). CDR3 protein: CASSTVRGAQYEQYF. In DNA, the CDR3 is TGTGCCAGCAGTACAGTCCGGGGGGCGCAGTACGAGCAGTACTTC.

This chain connects TRBV7-2 to TRBJ2-3, with 15 bases that match TRBD2. The V and J ends lost 5 bases and 5 bases, in that order; junction bases with no gene match: 5. CDR1 is SGHTA, CDR2 FQGNSA, per germline. The CDR3 extends over 16 amino acids. In nucleotides, the CDR3 is TGTGCCAGCAGCCGGGGACTAGCGGGAGGTCGAGATACGCAGTATTTT. Amino acids: CASSRGLAGGRDTQYF.

The V and J genes are TRBV11-2 and TRBJ2-1, with 13 positions matching TRBD2. Germline V gene sequence: CDR1 SGHAT, CDR2 FQNNGV. The CDR3 has 15 residues. The ends lost 6 bases at V and 14 bases at J; junction bases unmatched: 13. CDR3 nucleotide sequence: TGTGCCAGCAGGGCTACTAGCGGGGGGGCCGGTTATGAGTTCTTC. This encodes CASRATSGGAGYEFF.